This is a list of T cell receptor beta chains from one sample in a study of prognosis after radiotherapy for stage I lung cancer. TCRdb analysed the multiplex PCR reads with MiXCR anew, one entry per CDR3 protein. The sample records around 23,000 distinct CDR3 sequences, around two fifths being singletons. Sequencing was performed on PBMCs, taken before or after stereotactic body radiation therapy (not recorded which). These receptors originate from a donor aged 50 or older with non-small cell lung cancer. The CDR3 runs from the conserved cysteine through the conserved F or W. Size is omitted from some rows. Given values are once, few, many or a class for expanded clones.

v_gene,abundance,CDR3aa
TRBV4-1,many,CASSQALTRVYSNQPQHF
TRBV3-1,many,CASSQGPGQGKVYGYTF
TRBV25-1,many,CASSATDRYLSGNTIYF
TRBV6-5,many,CASSYSNEGAVRTDTQYF
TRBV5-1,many,CASRLQGEGTEAFF
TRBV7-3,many,CASSLDRDNEQFF
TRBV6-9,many,CASSYSGGTDTQYF
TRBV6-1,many,CASSERVGSDVKNIQYF
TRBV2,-,CASSEGVGFYGYTF
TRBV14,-,CASSQEYTSSYEQYF
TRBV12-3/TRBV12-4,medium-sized,CASQDRGNQPQHF
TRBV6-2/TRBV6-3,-,CASSPGREGRDTQYF
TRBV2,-,CASSYMTISGNTIYF
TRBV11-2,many,CASSYGGDLYEQYF
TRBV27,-,CASSLSGSGELFF
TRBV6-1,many,CASSRVPGQGWNTEAFF
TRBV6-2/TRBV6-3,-,CASEGQVVYGYAF
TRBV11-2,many,CASRYMNTEAFF
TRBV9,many,CASSQGRGPWSPLHF
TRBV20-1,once,CSAIGPATNTEAFF
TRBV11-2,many,CASSFSGSYQETQYF
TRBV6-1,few,CASSPRRTNTGELFF
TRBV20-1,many,CSGSHSGDQPQHF
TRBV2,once,CASIRDSGNTIYF
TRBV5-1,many,CASKTAGLADTQYF
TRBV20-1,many,CSARDRRRHYEQYF
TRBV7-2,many,CASSSRVSSGELFF
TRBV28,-,CASKGCQHEQFF
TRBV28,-,CASRITAARVYGYTF
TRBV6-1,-,CASSRPGANVLTF
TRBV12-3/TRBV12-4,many,CASSFDGRGRAKLFF
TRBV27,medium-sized,CASSLSPGRLNTQYF
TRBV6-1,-,CARRTVGQGSYTGEMFF
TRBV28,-,CASSLLQGSTDTQYF
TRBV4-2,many,CASSQDTAGGMGTEAFF
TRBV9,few,CASSVEVVGQTQYF